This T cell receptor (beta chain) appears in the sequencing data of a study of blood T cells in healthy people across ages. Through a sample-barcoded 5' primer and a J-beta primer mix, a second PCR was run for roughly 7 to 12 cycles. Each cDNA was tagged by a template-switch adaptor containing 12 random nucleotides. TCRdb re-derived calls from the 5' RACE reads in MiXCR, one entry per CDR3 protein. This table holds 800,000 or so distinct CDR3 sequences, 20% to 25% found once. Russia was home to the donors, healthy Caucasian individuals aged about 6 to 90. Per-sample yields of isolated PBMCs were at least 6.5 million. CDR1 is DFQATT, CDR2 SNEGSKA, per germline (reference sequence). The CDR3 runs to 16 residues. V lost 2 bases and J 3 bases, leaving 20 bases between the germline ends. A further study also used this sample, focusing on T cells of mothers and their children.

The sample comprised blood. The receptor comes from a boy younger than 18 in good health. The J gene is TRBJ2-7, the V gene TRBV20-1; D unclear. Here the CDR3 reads CSARRTGRAIDYEQYF. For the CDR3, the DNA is TGCAGTGCTAGACGGACGGGTAGGGCTATTGACTACGAGCAGTACTTC.